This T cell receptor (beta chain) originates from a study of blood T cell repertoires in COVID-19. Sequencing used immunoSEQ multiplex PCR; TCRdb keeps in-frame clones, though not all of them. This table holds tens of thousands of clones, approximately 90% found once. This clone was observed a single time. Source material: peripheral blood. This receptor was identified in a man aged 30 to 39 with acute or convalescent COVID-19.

Here the CDR3 reads CATSRGRKETQYF. CDR3 DNA: TGTGCCACCAGCAGAGGCAGAAAAGAGACCCAGTACTTC. The chain links TRBV15 to TRBJ2-5; unclear D gene. Germline V lookup: CDR1 LNHNV, CDR2 YYDKDF (reference sequence). V was pared by 1 base and J by 3 bases, with 6 bases between. The CDR3 runs 13 residues. Full variable domain (outside the CDR3, taken from reference TRBV15 and TRBJ2-5): DAMVIQNPRYQVTQFGKPVTLSCSQTLNHNVMYWYQQKSSQAPKLLFHYYDKDFNNEADTPDNFQSRRPNTSFCFLDIRSPGLGDTAMYLCATSRGRKETQYFGPGTRLLVL.